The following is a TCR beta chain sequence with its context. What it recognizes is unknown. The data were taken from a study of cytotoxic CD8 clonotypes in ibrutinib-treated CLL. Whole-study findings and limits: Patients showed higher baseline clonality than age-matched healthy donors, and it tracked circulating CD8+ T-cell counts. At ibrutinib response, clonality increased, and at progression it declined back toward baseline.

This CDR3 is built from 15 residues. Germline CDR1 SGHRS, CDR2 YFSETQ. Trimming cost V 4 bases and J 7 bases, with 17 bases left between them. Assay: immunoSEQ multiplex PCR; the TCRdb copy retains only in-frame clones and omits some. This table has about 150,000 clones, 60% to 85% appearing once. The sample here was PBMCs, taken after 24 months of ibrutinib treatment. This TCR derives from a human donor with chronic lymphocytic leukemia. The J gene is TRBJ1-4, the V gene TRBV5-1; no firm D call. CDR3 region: CASSVWSQASEKLFF. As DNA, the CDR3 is TGCGCCAGCAGCGTATGGAGCCAGGCGAGTGAAAAACTGTTTTTT.